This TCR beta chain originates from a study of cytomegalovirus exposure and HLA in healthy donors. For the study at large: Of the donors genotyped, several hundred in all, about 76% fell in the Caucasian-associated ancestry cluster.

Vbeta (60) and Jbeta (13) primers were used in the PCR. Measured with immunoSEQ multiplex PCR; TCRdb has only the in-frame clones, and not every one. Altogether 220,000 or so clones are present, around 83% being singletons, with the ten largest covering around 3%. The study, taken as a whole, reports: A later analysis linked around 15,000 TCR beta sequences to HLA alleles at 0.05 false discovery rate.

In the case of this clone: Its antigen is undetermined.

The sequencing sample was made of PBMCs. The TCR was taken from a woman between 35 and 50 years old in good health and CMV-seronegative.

The CDR3 sequence: CASSDLLDFSYNEQFF. DNA for the CDR3: TGTGCCAGCAGTGATCTCCTCGACTTCTCCTACAATGAGCAGTTCTTC. The chain is built from TRBV27 and TRBJ2-1; D call uncertain. Trimming took 5 bases from V and 0 from J, leaving 14 bases between them. CDR1 and CDR2 from the germline V gene are MNHEY and SMNVEV (reference sequence). CDR3 length: 16 residues.